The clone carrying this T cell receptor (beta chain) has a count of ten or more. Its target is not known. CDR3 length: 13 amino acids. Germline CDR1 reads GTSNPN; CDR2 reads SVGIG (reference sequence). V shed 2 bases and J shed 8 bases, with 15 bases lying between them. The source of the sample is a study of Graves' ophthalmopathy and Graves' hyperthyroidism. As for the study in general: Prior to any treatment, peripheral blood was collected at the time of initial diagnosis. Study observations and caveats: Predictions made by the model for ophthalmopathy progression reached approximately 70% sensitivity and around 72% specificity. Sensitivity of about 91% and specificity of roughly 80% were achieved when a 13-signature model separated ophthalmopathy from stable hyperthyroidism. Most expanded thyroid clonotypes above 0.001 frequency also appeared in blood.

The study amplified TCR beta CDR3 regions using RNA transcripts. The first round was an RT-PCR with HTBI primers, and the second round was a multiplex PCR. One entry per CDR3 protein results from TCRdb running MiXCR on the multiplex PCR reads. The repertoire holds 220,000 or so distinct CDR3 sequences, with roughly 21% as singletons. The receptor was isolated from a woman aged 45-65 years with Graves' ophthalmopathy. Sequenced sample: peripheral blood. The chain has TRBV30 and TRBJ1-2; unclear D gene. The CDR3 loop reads CAWSPSGLLGYTF. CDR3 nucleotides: TGTGCCTGGAGTCCCTCCGGTCTCTTAGGCTACACCTTC.